Listed below are T cell receptor beta chains from one sample, sequenced in a study of CD8 T cells in Susac syndrome. TCRdb reprocessed the immunoSEQ multiplex PCR reads via MiXCR and lists one record per CDR3 protein. The sample shows 160,000 or so distinct CDR3 sequences, approximately 94% of them seen only once. The sequenced sample was CD8+ T cells from PBMCs. The source is a human donor with multiple sclerosis. The CDR3 runs from the conserved cysteine through the conserved F or W. D genes are given only for firm matches. Size tells how often a clone was seen (once, few, many) or the class of an expanded clone, and some rows leave it out.

v_call	clone_size	d_call	j_call	cdr3_nt	cdr3_aa
TRBV12-3/TRBV12-4	NA	NA	TRBJ2-5	TGTGCCAGCAGTTTGGGCCTGCAAACGACCAGGATTCCAGAGACCCAGTACTTC	CASSLGLQTTRIPETQYF
TRBV7-9	NA	TRBD2	TRBJ2-3	TGTGCCAGCAGCTTACCTCGGCTAGCGGCAGACACAGATACGCAGTATTTT	CASSLPRLAADTDTQYF
TRBV7-9	NA	TRBD2	TRBJ2-7	TGTGCCAGCAGCGTCCCCGGGGGGGCCTACGAGCAGTACTTC	CASSVPGGAYEQYF
TRBV29-1	NA	TRBD1	TRBJ2-2	TGCAGCGTTGAAGTCGGGAACAGGGGCACCGGGGAGCTGTTTTTT	CSVEVGNRGTGELFF
TRBV4-3	NA	NA	TRBJ2-7	TGCGCCAGCAGCCAAGTCGAGGGGGATAGGGAGCAGTACTTC	CASSQVEGDREQYF
TRBV7-9	NA	NA	TRBJ2-5	TGTGCCAGCAGCTTAGGCAGGGAGCTACTACAAGAGACCCAGTACTTC	CASSLGRELLQETQYF
TRBV15	NA	NA	TRBJ2-3	TGTGCCACCAGCAGAGATCAAGGAGATACGCAGTATTTT	CATSRDQGDTQYF
TRBV12-5	NA	NA	TRBJ1-2	TGTGCTAGCGGGGCAGGCCGCTTCGGCTACACCTTC	CASGAGRFGYTF
TRBV28	NA	NA	TRBJ2-7	TGTGCCAGCAGTTTATTATCCGGGGCCTACGAGCAGTACTTC	CASSLLSGAYEQYF
TRBV27	NA	NA	TRBJ2-2	TGTGCCAGCAGTTTATCAAGGAACACCGGGGAGCTGTTTTTT	CASSLSRNTGELFF
TRBV6-4	NA	NA	TRBJ2-7	TGTGCCAGCAGCCCTCGGGCGGGGCCATCCTACGAGCAGTACTTC	CASSPRAGPSYEQYF
TRBV15	once	TRBD1	TRBJ2-5	TGTGCCACCAGCGGCCGGACAGGGGCAGAGACCCAGTACTTC	CATSGRTGAETQYF
TRBV7-9	NA	TRBD1	TRBJ2-1	TGTGCCAGCAGCCAACCTGGACAGGGAAACAATGAGCAGTTCTTC	CASSQPGQGNNEQFF
TRBV11-2	NA	NA	TRBJ2-7	TGTGCCAGCAGCTTAGGTCCCTTATCCTACGAGCAGTACTTC	CASSLGPLSYEQYF
TRBV20-1	NA	TRBD1	TRBJ2-5	TGCAGTGCTAGGTGGACAGGGGCCTCGGAAGAGACCCAGTACTTC	CSARWTGASEETQYF
TRBV7-9	NA	NA	TRBJ2-7	TGTGCCAGCAGCTCCCCCGTGACGGGGACCTCCTACGAGCAGTACTTC	CASSSPVTGTSYEQYF
TRBV9	NA	TRBD2	TRBJ2-6	TGTGCCAGCAGCGTCCCCCTACGGGGGGGACAAATGCACTCTGGGGCCAACGTCCTGACTTTC	CASSVPLRGGQMHSGANVLTF
TRBV29-1	NA	TRBD2	TRBJ2-1	TGCAGCGCTGGACTAGCGGGGGGGCCCTACAATGAGCAGTTCTTC	CSAGLAGGPYNEQFF
TRBV29-1	NA	TRBD1	TRBJ2-7	TGCAGCGTTGTCCGGACAGGGGCCTACGAGCAGTACTTC	CSVVRTGAYEQYF
TRBV29-1	NA	NA	TRBJ2-5	TGCAGCGTTGAAGAATTTGGCCCGAAAGCTCAAGAGACCCAGTACTTC	CSVEEFGPKAQETQYF
TRBV28	NA	NA	TRBJ1-1	TGTGCCAGCAATGGGGTTAGCACTGAAGCTTTCTTT	CASNGVSTEAFF
TRBV13	once	TRBD1	TRBJ1-1	TGTGCCAGCAGCTGGGGACAGGGGCCGAACACTGAAGCTTTCTTT	CASSWGQGPNTEAFF
TRBV7-6	NA	TRBD1	TRBJ2-5	TGTGCCAGCAGCTCAGCATGGATTGGGACAGATCAAGAGACCCAGTACTTC	CASSSAWIGTDQETQYF
TRBV6-1	once	TRBD2	TRBJ2-3	TGTGCCAGCAGTGCAGTAGCGGGGGACAGCACAGATACGCAGTATTTT	CASSAVAGDSTDTQYF
TRBV5-6	NA	NA	TRBJ2-2	TGTGCCAGCAGCTTCGTAACATCGAACACCGGGGAGCTGTTTTTT	CASSFVTSNTGELFF
TRBV9	NA	NA	TRBJ2-3	TGTGCCAGCAGCGTAGGAATGACAGATACGCAGTATTTT	CASSVGMTDTQYF
TRBV30	NA	NA	TRBJ2-1	TGTGCCTGGAGTGTACTCGGAGGGCCCTACAATGAGCAGTTCTTC	CAWSVLGGPYNEQFF
TRBV7-9	NA	NA	TRBJ2-1	TGTGCCAGCAGCTTAATTCCCAATGAGCAGTTCTTC	CASSLIPNEQFF
TRBV9	NA	NA	TRBJ1-1	TGTGCCAGCAGCGTCAAGGCAGGGAACACTGAAGCTTTCTTT	CASSVKAGNTEAFF
TRBV25-1	NA	TRBD1	TRBJ1-2	TGTGCCAGCAGTGCTGGGACAGCCCGAGGGTATGGCTACACCTTC	CASSAGTARGYGYTF
TRBV9	NA	NA	TRBJ2-6	TGTGCCAGCAGCCTACGAGAAGATGCTGGGGCCAACGTCCTGACTTTC	CASSLREDAGANVLTF
TRBV7-9	NA	NA	TRBJ2-7	TGTGCCAGCAGCTTCCCGTCCGGGGGCCGCGAGCAGTACTTC	CASSFPSGGREQYF
TRBV20-1	NA	NA	TRBJ2-1	TGCAGTGCCCATGTTGGGGGGGGGCCATTTGAGCAGTTCTTC	CSAHVGGGPFEQFF
TRBV15	NA	TRBD1	TRBJ1-1	TGTGCCACCAACAGGGGCGGGAGGGCTTTCTTT	CATNRGGRAFF
TRBV29-1	NA	NA	TRBJ1-1	TGCAGCGCGGAGACGACAGGTTGGGTCACTGAAGCTTTCTTT	CSAETTGWVTEAFF
TRBV12-3/TRBV12-4	NA	NA	TRBJ1-1	TGTGCCAGCAGTTCAGGGTTCGTAGGGACTGAAGCTTTCTTT	CASSSGFVGTEAFF
TRBV20-1	NA	NA	TRBJ1-1	TGCCGTCCTCGAAAGGGCCCCGCGGGTGAAGCTTTCTTT	CRPRKGPAGEAFF
TRBV7-8	NA	NA	TRBJ2-5	TGTGCCAGCAGCTTAGTTGCGAGGGGGGGCCGTGAGACCCAGTACTTC	CASSLVARGGRETQYF
TRBV10-3	NA	NA	TRBJ1-2	TGTGCCAGCGCTTGGGACTATGGCTACACCTTC	CASAWDYGYTF
TRBV2	NA	TRBD2	TRBJ2-2	TGTGCCAGCAGTGACCCAAGACTAGCTTTGGGCACCGGGGAGCTGTTTTTT	CASSDPRLALGTGELFF
TRBV6-5	NA	TRBD1	TRBJ2-5	TGTGCCAGCAGTTACCACCCCAGACAGGGTGGACGAGAGACCCAGTACTTC	CASSYHPRQGGRETQYF
TRBV9	NA	NA	TRBJ2-3	TGTGCCAGCAGCCCCGGGACCCTTGACACAGATACGCAGTATTTT	CASSPGTLDTDTQYF
TRBV15	NA	NA	TRBJ2-1	TGTGCCACCAGCAGAGCGCCAGGGGTCCTTAATGAGCAGTTCTTC	CATSRAPGVLNEQFF
TRBV27	NA	TRBD1	TRBJ1-2	TGTGCCAGCAGTCGTGTTGGGACAGGGGTTTATGGCTACACCTTC	CASSRVGTGVYGYTF
TRBV5-1	NA	NA	TRBJ2-3	TGCGCCAGCAGCCCCATGATGGACGCAGATACGCAGTATTTT	CASSPMMDADTQYF
TRBV3-1	NA	NA	TRBJ2-6	TGTGCCAGCAGCCTTCGGTTTGCGGCTGGGGCCAACGTCCTGACTTTC	CASSLRFAAGANVLTF
TRBV4-3	NA	NA	TRBJ2-3	TGCGCCAGCAGCCAAGAGCCAAGCGCTTTTGCAGATACGCAGTATTTT	CASSQEPSAFADTQYF
TRBV2	NA	TRBD1	TRBJ2-6	TGTGCCAGCAGGAGGGACAGGGGGCCGTCTGGGGCCAACGTCCTGACTTTC	CASRRDRGPSGANVLTF
TRBV15	NA	TRBD1	TRBJ1-5	TGTGCCACCAGCAGACGACAGGGTAATCAGCCCCAGCATTTT	CATSRRQGNQPQHF
TRBV5-1	once	NA	TRBJ2-6	TGCGCCAGCACCACCCCCGGGGACGAGTCTCCTGGGGCCAACGTCCTGACTTTC	CASTTPGDESPGANVLTF
TRBV13	NA	TRBD2	TRBJ2-3	TGTGCCAGCAGCCTAGGGCGGGGGGGCGCAGATACGCAGTATTTT	CASSLGRGGADTQYF
TRBV24-1	NA	NA	TRBJ2-3	TGTGCCTCGAGATCTGGCGACAGCACAGATACGCAGTATTTT	CASRSGDSTDTQYF